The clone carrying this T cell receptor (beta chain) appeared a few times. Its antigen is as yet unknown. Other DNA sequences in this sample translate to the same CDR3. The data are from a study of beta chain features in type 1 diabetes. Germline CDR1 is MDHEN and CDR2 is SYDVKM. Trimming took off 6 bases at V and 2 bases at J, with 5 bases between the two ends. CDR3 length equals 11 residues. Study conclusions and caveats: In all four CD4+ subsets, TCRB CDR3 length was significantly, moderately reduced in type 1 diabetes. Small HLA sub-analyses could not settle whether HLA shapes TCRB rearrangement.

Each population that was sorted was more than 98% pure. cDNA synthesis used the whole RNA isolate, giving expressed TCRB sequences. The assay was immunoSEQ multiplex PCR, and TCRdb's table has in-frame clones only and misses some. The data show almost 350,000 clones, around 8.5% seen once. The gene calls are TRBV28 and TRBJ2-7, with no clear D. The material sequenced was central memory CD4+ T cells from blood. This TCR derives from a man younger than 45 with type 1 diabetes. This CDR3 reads CASSSTYEQYF. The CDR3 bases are TGTGCCAGCAGCTCGACCTACGAGCAGTACTTC. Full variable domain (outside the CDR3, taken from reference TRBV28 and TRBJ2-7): DVKVTQSSRYLVKRTGEKVFLECVQDMDHENMFWYRQDPGLGLRLIYFSYDVKMKEKGDIPEGYSVSREKKERFSLILESASTNQTSMYLCASSSTYEQYFGPGTRLTVT.